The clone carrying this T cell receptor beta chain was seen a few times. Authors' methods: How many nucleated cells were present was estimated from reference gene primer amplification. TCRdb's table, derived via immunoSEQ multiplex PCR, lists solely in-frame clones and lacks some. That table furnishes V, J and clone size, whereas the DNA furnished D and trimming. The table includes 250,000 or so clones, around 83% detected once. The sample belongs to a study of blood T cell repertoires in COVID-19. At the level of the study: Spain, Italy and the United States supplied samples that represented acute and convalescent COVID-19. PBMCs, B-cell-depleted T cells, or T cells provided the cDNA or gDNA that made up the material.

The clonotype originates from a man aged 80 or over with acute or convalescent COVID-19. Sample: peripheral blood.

Here the CDR3 reads CASSVSKYSYEQYF. CDR3 DNA: TGTGCCAGCAGCGTATCTAAATATTCCTACGAGCAGTACTTC. The chain uses TRBV9 and TRBJ2-7; D uncertain. The V end lost 1 base, the J end lost 1 base, and 9 bases lay between the germline ends. Germline V gene sequence: CDR1 SGDLS, CDR2 YYNGEE. CDR3 size: 14 residues.